The source of this T cell receptor beta chain is a study of T cells in Graves' hyperthyroidism and ophthalmopathy. Authors of the study amplified TCR beta CDR3 regions from RNA transcripts. The primer set for the first-round RT-PCR of the TCR CDR3 was HTBI. TCRdb re-called the multiplex PCR reads through MiXCR, storing one row per CDR3 protein. The repertoire consists of roughly 280,000 distinct CDR3 sequences, with over 15% occurring once and the leading ten covering just over 55%. Regarding the study as a whole: Most clonotypes expanded in the thyroid (above 0.001) were also present in blood. Ophthalmopathy and stable hyperthyroidism were separated by a 13 V-J model.

As for this clonotype: Its target is not known.

Trimming took 1 base from V and 1 from J, leaving 7 bases between them. Germline CDR1 and CDR2: LGHNA and YSLEER. The CDR3 length is 14 residues. The sequenced sample was blood. The receptor comes from a woman aged 55-70 years with Graves' ophthalmopathy. This sequence joins TRBV4-3 and TRBJ1-2; no clear D gene. In DNA form, the CDR3 reads TGCGCCAGCAGCCAAGCCCCAGATAACTATGGCTACACCTTC. Translating gives CASSQAPDNYGYTF.